This is a list of T cell receptor beta chains from one sample in a study of glioma-infiltrating T cells. TCRdb redid the calling of the multiplex PCR reads with MiXCR, one entry per CDR3 protein. The sample includes 150,000 or so distinct CDR3 sequences, about two fifths of them seen just once. The specimen was glioma tissue, nonneoplastic brain tissue, or PBMCs (not recorded which). These receptors originate from a human donor with low-grade glioma or glioblastoma, undergoing nonglioma brain surgery, or in good health (not recorded which). The CDR3 runs from the conserved cysteine through the conserved F or W. The order of the fields is clone size, D gene, V gene, J gene, CDR3 DNA, CDR3 protein. D genes are given only for firm matches. The size field is filled for only some rows; it gives once, few, many or a size class.

clone size: few
D gene: TRBD2
V gene: TRBV27
J gene: TRBJ2-3
CDR3 DNA: TGTGCCAGCAGTTTACAAGCGGGAAGGACAGATACGCAGTATTTT
CDR3 protein: CASSLQAGRTDTQYF

clone size: few
D gene: TRBD2
V gene: TRBV6-1
J gene: TRBJ2-3
CDR3 DNA: TGTGCCAGCAGTGCTGGGGGACTAGCGGGAGCTTACCCCAACACAGATACGCAGTATTTT
CDR3 protein: CASSAGGLAGAYPNTDTQYF

clone size: NA
D gene: TRBD2
V gene: TRBV6-1
J gene: TRBJ2-5
CDR3 DNA: TGTGCCAGCAGCTTACAGTCCCTAGCGGGGAAAGAGACCCAGTACTTC
CDR3 protein: CASSLQSLAGKETQYF

clone size: many
D gene: NA
V gene: TRBV20-1
J gene: TRBJ2-7
CDR3 DNA: TGCAGTGCTAGAGACAGGGAGACGTACGAGCAGTACTTC
CDR3 protein: CSARDRETYEQYF

clone size: NA
D gene: NA
V gene: TRBV4-1
J gene: TRBJ2-7
CDR3 DNA: TGCGCCAGCAGCCGAAGTCGAACACAGCGCCCATCCGAGCAGTACTTC
CDR3 protein: CASSRSRTQRPSEQYF

clone size: NA
D gene: TRBD1
V gene: TRBV20-1
J gene: TRBJ2-7
CDR3 DNA: TGCAGTGCTCCGGACAGGGGTGGCTACGAGCAGTACTTC
CDR3 protein: CSAPDRGGYEQYF

clone size: few
D gene: TRBD1
V gene: TRBV27
J gene: TRBJ2-7
CDR3 DNA: TGTGCCAGCAGTCCCGGGACAGCAGGGCCTTACGAGCAGTACTTC
CDR3 protein: CASSPGTAGPYEQYF

clone size: NA
D gene: TRBD2
V gene: TRBV7-3
J gene: TRBJ2-7
CDR3 DNA: TGTGCCAGCAGCGCCAGCGGGAGCGTCAACGAGCAGTACTTC
CDR3 protein: CASSASGSVNEQYF

clone size: NA
D gene: NA
V gene: TRBV27
J gene: TRBJ2-7
CDR3 DNA: TGTGCCATCCGTATCGCGGGTCAGAAGGTCGAGCAGTACTTC
CDR3 protein: CAIRIAGQKVEQYF

clone size: few
D gene: NA
V gene: TRBV10-3
J gene: TRBJ2-1
CDR3 DNA: TGTGCCATCATGACGGCTCCGAGCTCCTACAATGAGCAGTTCTTC
CDR3 protein: CAIMTAPSSYNEQFF

clone size: NA
D gene: TRBD2
V gene: TRBV20-1
J gene: TRBJ2-1
CDR3 DNA: TGCAGTGCTAGGAGCGGGGGAACGTACAATGAGCAGTTCTTC
CDR3 protein: CSARSGGTYNEQFF

clone size: NA
D gene: NA
V gene: TRBV19
J gene: TRBJ1-5
CDR3 DNA: TGTGCCAGTAGTATAAGTGGTGGCAATCAGCCCCAGCATTTT
CDR3 protein: CASSISGGNQPQHF

clone size: NA
D gene: NA
V gene: TRBV20-1
J gene: TRBJ1-1
CDR3 DNA: TGCAGTGCTAGTCCGGGGAATACTGAAGCTTTCTTT
CDR3 protein: CSASPGNTEAFF

clone size: few
D gene: TRBD2
V gene: TRBV6-1
J gene: TRBJ2-2
CDR3 DNA: TGTGCCAGCAGATTAGCGGGAGGAACGAACACCGGGGAGCTGTTTTTT
CDR3 protein: CASRLAGGTNTGELFF

clone size: few
D gene: NA
V gene: TRBV20-1
J gene: TRBJ2-7
CDR3 DNA: TGCAGTGCTAGAGATCAAAGGGCCTACGAGCAGTACTTC
CDR3 protein: CSARDQRAYEQYF

clone size: NA
D gene: NA
V gene: TRBV27
J gene: TRBJ2-7
CDR3 DNA: TGTGCCAGCAGTTTAAAGACCGCTTCCTACGAGCAGTACTTC
CDR3 protein: CASSLKTASYEQYF

clone size: NA
D gene: NA
V gene: TRBV5-4
J gene: TRBJ2-4
CDR3 DNA: TGTGCCAGCAGCTTGGCTGGGCAGGACATTCAGTACTTC
CDR3 protein: CASSLAGQDIQYF

clone size: once
D gene: NA
V gene: TRBV27
J gene: TRBJ2-5
CDR3 DNA: TGTGCCAGCAGCCTAAACCGGGGGACCCAAGGGGCCCAGTACTTC
CDR3 protein: CASSLNRGTQGAQYF

clone size: few
D gene: NA
V gene: TRBV7-9
J gene: TRBJ2-7
CDR3 DNA: TGTGCCGTCGGCGACTACGAGCAGTACTTC
CDR3 protein: CAVGDYEQYF

clone size: many
D gene: NA
V gene: TRBV7-9
J gene: TRBJ2-3
CDR3 DNA: TGTGCCAGCAGCCGGGGGGATACGCAGTATTTT
CDR3 protein: CASSRGDTQYF

clone size: many
D gene: NA
V gene: TRBV28
J gene: TRBJ1-2
CDR3 DNA: TGTGCCAGCAGGCCAGGGGCTAACTATGGCTACACCTTC
CDR3 protein: CASRPGANYGYTF

clone size: few
D gene: NA
V gene: TRBV5-1
J gene: TRBJ2-1
CDR3 DNA: TGCGCCAGCAGCTTGTTCCACTATAGCGGCAGCTCCTACAATGAGCAGTTCTTC
CDR3 protein: CASSLFHYSGSSYNEQFF

clone size: many
D gene: TRBD2
V gene: TRBV7-2
J gene: TRBJ2-3
CDR3 DNA: TGTGCCAGCAGCACGCACAGCGGGGGCCCCACAGATACGCAGTATTTT
CDR3 protein: CASSTHSGGPTDTQYF

clone size: few
D gene: NA
V gene: TRBV15
J gene: TRBJ1-2
CDR3 DNA: TGTGCCACCAGCAGAAAGACAGAGTATGGCTACACCTTC
CDR3 protein: CATSRKTEYGYTF

clone size: NA
D gene: NA
V gene: TRBV7-9
J gene: TRBJ2-3
CDR3 DNA: TGTGCCAGCAGCTTAGCGGGACGGCCAGCTAGCACAGATACGCAGTATTTT
CDR3 protein: CASSLAGRPASTDTQYF

clone size: NA
D gene: TRBD2
V gene: TRBV4-1
J gene: TRBJ2-5
CDR3 DNA: TGCGCCAGCAGCGGGAATAGCGGGGGGGCACAGACCCAGTACTTC
CDR3 protein: CASSGNSGGAQTQYF

clone size: NA
D gene: TRBD1
V gene: TRBV20-1
J gene: TRBJ2-1
CDR3 DNA: TGCAGTGCTAGAAGTTCCTGGGACAGGGGGTGGAATGAGCAGTTCTTC
CDR3 protein: CSARSSWDRGWNEQFF

clone size: few
D gene: NA
V gene: TRBV7-9
J gene: TRBJ1-2
CDR3 DNA: TGTGCCAGCAGCTTAGCGATGGGGGGCTATGGCTACACCTTC
CDR3 protein: CASSLAMGGYGYTF

clone size: NA
D gene: NA
V gene: TRBV12-3/TRBV12-4
J gene: TRBJ2-7
CDR3 DNA: TGTGCCAGCAGTTTCAACGAGCAGTACTTC
CDR3 protein: CASSFNEQYF

clone size: NA
D gene: NA
V gene: TRBV12-3/TRBV12-4
J gene: TRBJ2-5
CDR3 DNA: TGTGCCAGCAGTTTAGGGGGTCACAAGACCCAGTACTTC
CDR3 protein: CASSLGGHKTQYF

clone size: NA
D gene: NA
V gene: TRBV10-3
J gene: TRBJ1-1
CDR3 DNA: TGTGCCATCAGTGAGTCGTCATCCACTGAAGCTTTCTTT
CDR3 protein: CAISESSSTEAFF

clone size: few
D gene: NA
V gene: TRBV28
J gene: TRBJ1-2
CDR3 DNA: TGTGCCAGCAGTTCGGGGTATGGAGGCTACACCTTC
CDR3 protein: CASSSGYGGYTF

clone size: NA
D gene: TRBD2
V gene: TRBV29-1
J gene: TRBJ2-5
CDR3 DNA: TGCAGCGTTGATCGGGGGCTAGCGGGGGGTGGAGAGACCCAGTACTTC
CDR3 protein: CSVDRGLAGGGETQYF

clone size: NA
D gene: NA
V gene: TRBV7-2
J gene: TRBJ2-7
CDR3 DNA: TGTGCCAGCAGCTTGGGCGGGACGCCGAACTACGAGCAGTACTTC
CDR3 protein: CASSLGGTPNYEQYF

clone size: few
D gene: NA
V gene: TRBV19
J gene: TRBJ2-3
CDR3 DNA: TGTGCCAGTAGTACCGGGACCGACATTCGCACAGATACGCAGTATTTT
CDR3 protein: CASSTGTDIRTDTQYF

clone size: few
D gene: NA
V gene: TRBV2
J gene: TRBJ1-1
CDR3 DNA: TGTGCCACCCGAGACTACCTTACTGAAGCTTTCTTT
CDR3 protein: CATRDYLTEAFF

clone size: NA
D gene: NA
V gene: TRBV20-1
J gene: TRBJ2-1
CDR3 DNA: TGCAGTGCTAGAGATCAGGGGTCGGCCGTCATTACCTACAATGAGCAGTTCTTC
CDR3 protein: CSARDQGSAVITYNEQFF

clone size: few
D gene: TRBD1
V gene: TRBV4-1
J gene: TRBJ2-3
CDR3 DNA: TGCGCCAGCAGCCAAGAGTGGGGACAGGGGGTAGATACGCAGTATTTT
CDR3 protein: CASSQEWGQGVDTQYF

clone size: NA
D gene: TRBD2
V gene: TRBV24-1
J gene: TRBJ2-3
CDR3 DNA: TGTGCCACCAGTGACCCAAGTGGGGCGGGGGACACAGATACGCAGTATTTT
CDR3 protein: CATSDPSGAGDTDTQYF

clone size: NA
D gene: NA
V gene: TRBV7-2
J gene: TRBJ1-6
CDR3 DNA: TGTGCCAGCAGCTCTGAGACAGATAATTCACCCCTCCACTTT
CDR3 protein: CASSSETDNSPLHF

clone size: few
D gene: NA
V gene: TRBV20-1
J gene: TRBJ1-1
CDR3 DNA: TGCAGTGTGCGGATTAAGAACACTGAAGCTTTCTTT
CDR3 protein: CSVRIKNTEAFF

clone size: few
D gene: TRBD2
V gene: TRBV10-3
J gene: TRBJ2-3
CDR3 DNA: TGTGCCATCAGTATAGCGGGGATCACAGATACGCAGTATTTT
CDR3 protein: CAISIAGITDTQYF

clone size: few
D gene: TRBD1
V gene: TRBV6-1
J gene: TRBJ1-1
CDR3 DNA: TGTGCCAGCGGGACAGGGGGCGCCGGGAACACTGAAGCTTTCTTT
CDR3 protein: CASGTGGAGNTEAFF

clone size: few
D gene: NA
V gene: TRBV7-2
J gene: TRBJ2-7
CDR3 DNA: TGTGCCAGCAGAGAGGGAACCTACGAGCAGTACTTC
CDR3 protein: CASREGTYEQYF

clone size: few
D gene: NA
V gene: TRBV10-3
J gene: TRBJ2-5
CDR3 DNA: TGTGCCATCAGTGACAGAGAGACCCAGTACTTC
CDR3 protein: CAISDRETQYF

clone size: NA
D gene: TRBD2
V gene: TRBV4-1
J gene: TRBJ2-1
CDR3 DNA: TGCGCCAGCAGCCAAGATGGTACAGCGGGGACCTACGAGCAGTTCTTC
CDR3 protein: CASSQDGTAGTYEQFF

clone size: NA
D gene: NA
V gene: TRBV6-6
J gene: TRBJ1-2
CDR3 DNA: TGTGCCAGCAGTTACTCCCAGGGGACGTATGGCTACACCTTC
CDR3 protein: CASSYSQGTYGYTF

clone size: NA
D gene: NA
V gene: TRBV24-1
J gene: TRBJ1-1
CDR3 DNA: TGTGCCACCAGTGATCACCGGGGCCAAAACACTGAAGCTTTCTTT
CDR3 protein: CATSDHRGQNTEAFF

clone size: NA
D gene: TRBD2
V gene: TRBV20-1
J gene: TRBJ2-1
CDR3 DNA: TGCAGTGCTAGAGCCACTAGCGGGAGTATCAATGAGCAGTTCTTC
CDR3 protein: CSARATSGSINEQFF

clone size: NA
D gene: NA
V gene: TRBV20-1
J gene: TRBJ1-1
CDR3 DNA: TGCAGTGCCGTTTCCGGGACGGCGAACACTGAAGCTTTCTTT
CDR3 protein: CSAVSGTANTEAFF

clone size: few
D gene: NA
V gene: TRBV6-6
J gene: TRBJ2-7
CDR3 DNA: TGTGCCAGCAGTTACTCGAGAGGGATAAACGAGCAGTACTTC
CDR3 protein: CASSYSRGINEQYF

clone size: NA
D gene: TRBD2
V gene: TRBV20-1
J gene: TRBJ2-7
CDR3 DNA: TGCAGTGCCAGAGATCGGGGACTAGCGGGAATTTTACCGCCCTACGAGCAGTACTTC
CDR3 protein: CSARDRGLAGILPPYEQYF

clone size: NA
D gene: NA
V gene: TRBV6-1
J gene: TRBJ1-2
CDR3 DNA: TGTGCCAGCAGTACGGGACGGCACTATGGCTACACCTTC
CDR3 protein: CASSTGRHYGYTF

clone size: NA
D gene: TRBD1
V gene: TRBV20-1
J gene: TRBJ1-1
CDR3 DNA: TGCAGTGCTAGAGGGGACAGGGGAGGGACTGAAGCTTTCTTT
CDR3 protein: CSARGDRGGTEAFF

clone size: NA
D gene: TRBD2
V gene: TRBV20-1
J gene: TRBJ2-1
CDR3 DNA: TGCAGTGCCCCTAGCGGGGGCGTCCGCAATGAGCAGTTCTTC
CDR3 protein: CSAPSGGVRNEQFF

clone size: NA
D gene: TRBD2
V gene: TRBV6-1
J gene: TRBJ2-3
CDR3 DNA: TGTGCCAGCATCTCCCGGGCCGCGGGAGCAGATACGCAGTATTTT
CDR3 protein: CASISRAAGADTQYF

clone size: many
D gene: TRBD1
V gene: TRBV6-1
J gene: TRBJ2-5
CDR3 DNA: TGTGCCAGCACCCAGGGGGACGTCTTGAAGACCCAGTACTTC
CDR3 protein: CASTQGDVLKTQYF

clone size: many
D gene: NA
V gene: TRBV6-6
J gene: TRBJ2-5
CDR3 DNA: TGTGCCAGCAGTTACTCGTCGCAGGGGCGGACCCAGTACTTC
CDR3 protein: CASSYSSQGRTQYF